This T cell receptor beta chain was recorded in a study of blood T cell repertoires in COVID-19. The overall study: COVID-19 samples, acute and convalescent, were from the United States, Italy and Spain.

Only in-frame clones appear in the TCRdb table, and some are missing; sequencing was by immunoSEQ multiplex PCR. The table includes over 10,000 clones, about 73% detected once. Germline-derived CDR1 and CDR2 are SNHLY and FYNNEI. After removal of 6 bases from V and 0 bases from J, the junction contained 4 bases not matched to a gene. The CDR3 is 14 amino acids. V and J are TRBV2 and TRBJ2-5, with 7 positions matching TRBD1. The clonotype originates from a human donor in a cohort sampled during active COVID-19. Material for sequencing was peripheral blood. The CDR3 region is CASSPTGYQETQYF. The DNA of the CDR3 is TGTGCCAGCAGCCCGACAGGGTACCAAGAGACCCAGTACTTC.